The rows below give T cell receptor beta chains drawn from one sample of a study of cytotoxic CD8 clonotypes in ibrutinib-treated CLL. Sequenced by immunoSEQ multiplex PCR; TCRdb stores in-frame clones only, minus some. The sample carries 160,000 or so clones, about 80% recorded once. The sequenced sample was PBMCs, obtained after 12 months of ibrutinib treatment. Source of these receptors: a human donor with chronic lymphocytic leukemia. CDR3s include the opening cysteine and the closing phenylalanine or tryptophan. D genes are given only for firm matches. Clone sizes are given selectively: once, few, many, or a class where the clone is expanded.

cdr3_aa: CASSRDYQETQYF
cdr3_nt: TGTGCCAGCAGCAGGGACTACCAAGAGACCCAGTACTTC
j_call: TRBJ2-5
clone_size: NA
v_call: TRBV5-5
d_call: NA

cdr3_aa: CASSLVGKETQYF
cdr3_nt: TGTGCCAGCAGCCTAGTCGGGAAGGAGACCCAGTACTTC
j_call: TRBJ2-5
clone_size: NA
v_call: TRBV6-1
d_call: NA

cdr3_aa: CASSFLGVRGLYNEQFF
cdr3_nt: TGTGCCAGCAGTTTTCTCGGCGTGAGGGGGCTATACAATGAGCAGTTCTTC
j_call: TRBJ2-1
clone_size: NA
v_call: TRBV27
d_call: TRBD1

cdr3_aa: CASKAPSSYNEQFF
cdr3_nt: TGTGCCAGTAAGGCACCCAGCTCCTACAATGAGCAGTTCTTC
j_call: TRBJ2-1
clone_size: NA
v_call: TRBV19
d_call: NA

cdr3_aa: CAFSYRGPGYTF
cdr3_nt: TGCGCCTTCTCGTATCGTGGCCCTGGCTACACCTTC
j_call: TRBJ1-2
clone_size: NA
v_call: TRBV10-1
d_call: NA

cdr3_aa: CASSTGQGLGYTF
cdr3_nt: TGTGCCAGTAGTACCGGACAGGGGCTCGGCTACACCTTC
j_call: TRBJ1-2
clone_size: few
v_call: TRBV19
d_call: TRBD1

cdr3_aa: CASSFLEQFF
cdr3_nt: TGTGCCAGCAGTTTTCTGGAGCAGTTCTTC
j_call: TRBJ2-1
clone_size: NA
v_call: TRBV28
d_call: NA

cdr3_aa: CASSLYDRSEQFF
cdr3_nt: TGTGCCAGCAGCTTATACGATCGGAGTGAGCAGTTCTTC
j_call: TRBJ2-1
clone_size: NA
v_call: TRBV7-3
d_call: NA

cdr3_aa: CASSPGETQYF
cdr3_nt: TGTGCCAGCTCACCAGGGGAGACCCAGTACTTC
j_call: TRBJ2-5
clone_size: NA
v_call: TRBV18
d_call: NA

cdr3_aa: CASSSAGGAGIQYF
cdr3_nt: TGCGCCAGCAGCTCCGCCGGGGGGGCCGGCATTCAGTACTTC
j_call: TRBJ2-4
clone_size: NA
v_call: TRBV5-1
d_call: TRBD2

cdr3_aa: CASSPAPGAYNSPLHF
cdr3_nt: TGTGCCAGCAGCCCCGCGCCTGGCGCCTATAATTCACCCCTCCACTTT
j_call: TRBJ1-6
clone_size: few
v_call: TRBV9
d_call: NA

cdr3_aa: CASSLYSLQETQYF
cdr3_nt: TGTGCCAGCAGCTTATACTCCCTCCAAGAGACCCAGTACTTC
j_call: TRBJ2-5
clone_size: NA
v_call: TRBV7-2
d_call: NA

cdr3_aa: CASSYDRSGNTIYF
cdr3_nt: TGTGCCAGCAGTTACGACAGGTCGGGAAACACCATATATTTT
j_call: TRBJ1-3
clone_size: NA
v_call: TRBV6-5
d_call: NA

cdr3_aa: CASNPGEETQYF
cdr3_nt: TGTGCCAGCAATCCAGGGGAAGAGACCCAGTACTTC
j_call: TRBJ2-5
clone_size: NA
v_call: TRBV6-1
d_call: NA

cdr3_aa: CASSEPPSTSGLEQYF
cdr3_nt: TGTGCCAGCAGTGAACCCCCAAGTACTAGCGGGCTGGAGCAGTACTTC
j_call: TRBJ2-7
clone_size: NA
v_call: TRBV2
d_call: TRBD2

cdr3_aa: CASRDRDKATYEQYF
cdr3_nt: TGTGCCAGCAGGGACCGGGACAAAGCGACCTACGAGCAGTACTTC
j_call: TRBJ2-7
clone_size: NA
v_call: TRBV2
d_call: NA

cdr3_aa: CASSPAGLAGPSDTQYF
cdr3_nt: TGCGCCAGCAGCCCGGCTGGACTAGCGGGGCCTTCGGATACGCAGTATTTT
j_call: TRBJ2-3
clone_size: NA
v_call: TRBV5-1
d_call: TRBD2

cdr3_aa: CASSPQDTPYEQYF
cdr3_nt: TGTGCCAGCAGTCCGCAGGACACCCCCTACGAGCAGTACTTC
j_call: TRBJ2-7
clone_size: NA
v_call: TRBV28
d_call: NA

cdr3_aa: CASSPWGAGRSYEQYF
cdr3_nt: TGTGCCAGCAGCCCATGGGGGGCCGGCCGCTCCTACGAGCAGTACTTC
j_call: TRBJ2-7
clone_size: NA
v_call: TRBV28
d_call: NA

cdr3_aa: CASSPPGGAGESYGYTF
cdr3_nt: TGTGCCAGCTCACCCCCCGGGGGTGCAGGGGAGAGCTATGGCTACACCTTC
j_call: TRBJ1-2
clone_size: NA
v_call: TRBV18
d_call: NA

cdr3_aa: CASSELGGGLRDNEQFF
cdr3_nt: TGTGCCAGCAGTGAATTGGGAGGGGGACTAAGGGACAATGAGCAGTTCTTC
j_call: TRBJ2-1
clone_size: NA
v_call: TRBV25-1
d_call: NA

cdr3_aa: CASSYQVEGEAFF
cdr3_nt: TGTGCCAGCAGTTACCAAGTTGAGGGTGAAGCTTTCTTT
j_call: TRBJ1-1
clone_size: many
v_call: TRBV6-5
d_call: NA

cdr3_aa: CRETGSSYEQYF
cdr3_nt: TGCAGAGAAACAGGGAGCTCCTACGAGCAGTACTTC
j_call: TRBJ2-7
clone_size: few
v_call: TRBV29-1
d_call: NA

cdr3_aa: CASSDETENGYTF
cdr3_nt: TGTGCCAGCAGTGACGAGACAGAGAATGGCTACACCTTC
j_call: TRBJ1-2
clone_size: NA
v_call: TRBV25-1
d_call: NA